This T cell receptor beta chain was sequenced during a study of T cell repertoires in cytomegalovirus infection. Study-wide findings and caveats: Dominant in the ex vivo response were TCR beta clonotypes restricted by HLA-C and specific for CMV.

This clonotype was seen at least ten times. Its antigen is as yet unknown. A single record per CDR3 protein comes from TCRdb applying MiXCR to the reads. Of hundreds of thousands of distinct CDR3 sequences in the sample, 17% were seen once. Trimming pared 4 bases from V and 4 bases from J, leaving 10 bases between. The CDR3 is made up of 13 amino acids. The receptor comes from a human donor in good health (CMV status not recorded). Some clones in this sample may be carry-over from other donors' samples. Specimen: PBMCs. The chain couples TRBV12-3 or TRBV12-4 to TRBJ1-1; D call uncertain. The CDR3: CASSSPWTTEAFF. CDR3 nucleotide sequence: TGTGCCAGCAGTTCCCCCTGGACCACTGAAGCTTTCTTT.